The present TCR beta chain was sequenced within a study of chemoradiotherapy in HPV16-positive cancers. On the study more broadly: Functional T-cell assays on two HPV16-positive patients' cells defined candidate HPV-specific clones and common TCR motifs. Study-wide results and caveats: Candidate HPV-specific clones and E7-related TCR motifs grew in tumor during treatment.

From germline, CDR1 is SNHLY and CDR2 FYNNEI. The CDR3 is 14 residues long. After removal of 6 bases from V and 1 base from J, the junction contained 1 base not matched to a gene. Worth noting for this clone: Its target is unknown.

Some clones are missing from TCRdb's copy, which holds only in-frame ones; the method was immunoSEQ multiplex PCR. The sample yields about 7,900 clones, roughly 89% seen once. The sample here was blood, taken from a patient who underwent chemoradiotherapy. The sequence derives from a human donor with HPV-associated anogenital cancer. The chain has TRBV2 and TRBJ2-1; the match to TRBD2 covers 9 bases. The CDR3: CASRAGGSYNEQFF. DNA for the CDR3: TGTGCCAGCAGGGCGGGAGGGTCCTACAATGAGCAGTTCTTC.